Each of the 5 T cell receptor beta chains below was sequenced from the same sample in a study of Graves' ophthalmopathy and Graves' hyperthyroidism. RNA transcripts provided the template for amplifying TCR beta CDR3 regions. First-round RT-PCR with HTBI primers preceded a second-round multiplex PCR. TCRdb called the multiplex PCR reads again in MiXCR, with one record for every CDR3 protein. Of fewer than 650,000 distinct CDR3 sequences detected, around a fifth appear once; the ten largest clones hold roughly 6.9%. The sequenced material came from peripheral blood. The receptors were sampled from a woman between 18 and 30 years old with stable Graves' hyperthyroidism. Some clones in this sample may be carry-over from other donors' samples.

The chain links TRBV28 to TRBJ2-7, with unresolved D. Trimming removed 0 bases at V and 0 bases at J, with 6 bases between. CDR3 length: 14 amino acids. Per germline, CDR1 MDHEN and CDR2 SYDVKM. The CDR3 reads CASSLWDGSYEQYF. Here the CDR3 DNA reads TGTGCCAGCAGTTTATGGGACGGCTCCTACGAGCAGTACTTC.

This clonotype was recorded at least ten times. This chain links TRBV28 with TRBJ1-2; D remains ambiguous. V was shortened by 7 bases and J by 4 bases, with 4 bases between the two germline ends. The CDR3 covers 10 residues. CDR1 is MDHEN, CDR2 SYDVKM, per germline. The CDR3 protein is CASKGYGYTF. The CDR3 coding sequence is TGTGCCAGCAAGGGCTATGGCTACACCTTC.

This clonotype has a count of ten or more. This chain uses TRBV6-1 with TRBJ1-2; D not certain. V dropped 6 bases and J dropped 5 bases, with 13 bases sitting between them. Germline V gives CDR1 MNHNS, CDR2 SASEGT. This CDR3 has 13 amino acids. CDR3 amino acids: CASSQTGSYGYTF. CDR3 sequence (DNA): TGTGCCAGCAGCCAAACGGGGAGTTATGGCTACACCTTC.

This clonotype was seen many times. The genes are TRBV19 and TRBJ1-5; D is unclear. This CDR3 has 16 amino acids. Germline V lookup: CDR1 LNHDA, CDR2 SQIVND (reference sequence). The V and J ends lost 2 bases and 1 base respectively, with 12 bases between them. DNA of the CDR3: TGTGCCAGTAGTATAACCGGGTTGGGCAGCAATCAGCCCCAGCATTTT. As protein: CASSITGLGSNQPQHF.

This clonotype was detected only a few times. The V call is TRBV20-1, the J call TRBJ1-1; possibly TRBD1 for D (5 bases). The CDR3 spans 14 residues. Germline values: CDR1 DFQATT, CDR2 SNEGSKA (reference sequence). V lost 0 bases, J lost 8 bases, and 16 bases lay in between. The CDR3: CSARESGGLREAFF. The CDR3 coding sequence is TGCAGTGCTAGAGAGTCTGGGGGACTTAGGGAAGCTTTCTTT.